A single sample gave rise to the 17 T cell receptor beta chains below, sequenced in a study of monozygotic twins with inflammatory bowel disease. TCRdb reprocessed the 5' RACE reads; each CDR3 protein has one entry and no DNA is given. In total, the table holds around 380,000 distinct CDR3 sequences. Sequencing was carried out using blood. These receptors all come from a human donor with ulcerative colitis or Crohn's disease, or a healthy co-twin of an affected twin (not recorded which).

The chain recombines TRBV5-1 with TRBJ2-7; TCRdb returns TRBD1, unconfirmable since there is no DNA. The germline V gene has CDR1 SGHRS and CDR2 YFSETQ. The CDR3 loop spans 14 amino acids. The CDR3 sequence: CASSLTGVSYEQYF.

The rearrangement links TRBV29-1 to TRBJ2-5. CDR3 size: 12 residues. Germline loops: CDR1 SQVTM, CDR2 ANQGSEA. The CDR3 loop reads CSVDEGSETQYF.

The chain combines TRBV6-1 with TRBJ1-3. The germline CDR1 and CDR2 sequences are MNHNS and SASEGT. This CDR3 is 14 amino acids long. The CDR3 sequence: CASGDGVSGNTIYF.

CDR3 region: CASSLEQINTIYF. This chain connects TRBV7-2 to TRBJ1-3. Per the germline V gene, CDR1 is SGHTA and CDR2 is FQGNSA. This CDR3 is 13 amino acids long.

This sequence joins TRBV12-3 or TRBV12-4 and TRBJ2-7; TCRdb outputs TRBD1, but without DNA this stays unchecked. The CDR3 totals 15 residues. The CDR3 region is CASSTGGTAIYEQYF.

The rearrangement uses TRBV4-3 and TRBJ1-3. CDR3 size: 14 residues. In germline, CDR1 is LGHNA, CDR2 YSLEER. CDR3 loop: CASSQGRAGNTIYF.

The chain recombines TRBV20-1 with TRBJ2-3; TCRdb gives TRBD1 as the D gene, but with no DNA this cannot be confirmed. Germline V CDR1 and CDR2: DFQATT, SNEGSKA (reference sequence). CDR3 length: 15 amino acids. The CDR3 loop reads CSAVLGGQGTDTQYF.

The chain carries TRBV5-1 and TRBJ2-1; the TRBD1 assignment by TCRdb is unverifiable without DNA. The V gene's germline CDR1 is SGHRS and CDR2 YFSETQ. The CDR3 totals 19 residues. The CDR3 here is CASSLPDRGQVGSYNEQFF.

The V gene is TRBV28, the J gene TRBJ2-7; without DNA, the TCRdb call of TRBD1 cannot be checked. The CDR3 runs 16 residues. Looked up from germline, CDR1 is MDHEN and CDR2 is SYDVKM. The CDR3 region is CASSLWGRGTLKEQYF.

The J gene is TRBJ1-4, the V gene TRBV30; TCRdb selects TRBD1, and the lack of DNA leaves this call unchecked. The CDR3 sequence is 13 residues long. In germline, CDR1 is GTSNPN, CDR2 SVGIG (reference sequence). CDR3 region: CAGRTGGNETLFF.

The genes are TRBV7-2 and TRBJ2-7; TCRdb's D call of TRBD1 is untestable without DNA. The CDR3 loop spans 16 amino acids. Germline lookup yields CDR1 SGHTA and CDR2 FQGNSA. CDR3 region: CASSPISPRDPYEQYF.

The J gene is TRBJ2-7, the V gene TRBV4-1; the D call of TRBD1 rests on TCRdb alone, since no DNA is present to check it. The CDR3 has 14 amino acids. Germline V lookup: CDR1 MGHRA, CDR2 YSYEKL. The CDR3 protein is CASSQDGQGPEQYF.

J is TRBJ1-2 and V is TRBV6-6; TCRdb proposes TRBD1, but this gene call is untestable without DNA. The germline CDR1 and CDR2 sequences are MNHNY and SVGAGI (reference sequence). The CDR3 spans 13 residues. The CDR3 loop is CASSPTGLEGYTF.

This rearrangement joins TRBV4-1 to TRBJ2-7; TCRdb calls TRBD2, which cannot be checked without DNA. The CDR3 covers 15 residues. Germline V gene data show CDR1 as MGHRA and CDR2 as YSYEKL. The CDR3 here is CASSHLAGPISEQYF.

V gene TRBV6-5 combines with J gene TRBJ2-7. Germline V CDR1 and CDR2: MNHEY, SVGAGI. CDR3 size: 14 residues. CDR3 sequence reads: CASSYGGRTYEQYF.

The rearrangement links TRBV7-6 to TRBJ1-5; TCRdb designates TRBD1, a call that cannot be tested without DNA. Germline V CDR1 and CDR2: SGHVS, FNYEAQ. The CDR3 consists of 11 residues. CDR3: CASSTRGPQHF.

V usage is TRBV7-9 and J usage is TRBJ1-1; with no DNA, the TCRdb D assignment of TRBD1 cannot be verified. The length of the CDR3 is 15 residues. CDR1 is SEHNR, CDR2 FQNEAQ, per germline (reference sequence). The CDR3 reads CASSLAGRGGTEAFF.